Following are 11 T cell receptor beta chains from one sample sequenced in a study of T cell repertoires in cytomegalovirus infection (dated by TCRdb to the late 2010s). The data were produced on an Illumina HiSeq 1500. TCRdb itself trimmed the public reads at Q25 with fastp, ran MiXCR and retained productive beta chains. Identical CDR3 protein sequences are pooled into one entry, listed with their most common genes and DNA. In all, the sample holds 200,000 to 300,000 distinct CDR3 sequences, and around 12% of those were seen once. 1.5% to 2% of the sample is held by the ten biggest clonotypes. Sequencing used PBMCs. The receptors stem from a human donor in good health (CMV status not recorded). Some clones in this sample may be carry-over from other donors' samples.

This clonotype was observed many times. The rearrangement uses TRBV7-2 and TRBJ2-5; D not certain. The V and J ends lost 1 base and 5 bases respectively, with 14 bases between them. CDR3 length equals 15 residues. Germline CDR1 reads SGHTA; CDR2 reads FQGNSA. In DNA form, the CDR3 reads TGTGCCAGCAGCTTAGGAGCTGGGGTGGGTGAGACCCAGTACTTC. It is translated as CASSLGAGVGETQYF.

This clonotype was seen ten or more times. V gene TRBV11-3 combines with J gene TRBJ2-1; 7 bases fit TRBD2. V shed 5 bases and J 9 bases; nucleotides not matched to a gene: 7. This CDR3 spans 13 amino acids. The germline CDR1 and CDR2 sequences are SGHNT and YENEEA. CDR3 sequence reads: CASSHRLAPEQFF. The CDR3, as DNA: TGTGCCAGCAGCCACAGACTAGCCCCTGAGCAGTTCTTC.

The rearrangement joins TRBV20-1 to TRBJ2-2; 7 bases are a match to TRBD1. Germline CDR1 DFQATT, CDR2 SNEGSKA (reference sequence). The CDR3 loop spans 12 amino acids. Trimming at V came to 6 bases and at J to 6 bases, leaving 4 bases not matched to a gene. The CDR3 loop is CSAVQGAGELFF. CDR3 in DNA: TGCAGTGCCGTCCAGGGGGCCGGGGAGCTGTTTTTT.

In this sample, this clonotype turned up a few times. The chain has TRBV6-2 or TRBV6-3 and TRBJ2-5; TRBD1 aligns across 10 bases. Germline V gene data show CDR1 as MNHEY and CDR2 as SVGEGT. V dropped 7 bases and J dropped 5; count of bases not matched to a gene: 13. The CDR3 has 16 residues. In nucleotides, the CDR3 is TGTGCCAGCACTTTGAGACAGGGGGCAAGCAAGGAGACCCAGTACTTC. It specifies CASTLRQGASKETQYF.

This clonotype showed up just a few times. The rearrangement joins TRBV4-3 to TRBJ2-2, with TRBD2 identical over 11 bases. The CDR3 length is 18 residues. The germline gives CDR1 LGHNA, CDR2 YSLEER. J gave up 6 bases and V 4 bases, and 13 bases lay outside the gene matches. CDR3 amino acids: CASSRKIIAGGPSGELFF. DNA for the CDR3: TGCGCCAGCAGCCGAAAAATCATAGCGGGAGGGCCATCCGGGGAGCTGTTTTTT.

This clonotype was observed a few times. V gene TRBV7-9 combines with J gene TRBJ1-1; D remains unclear. The V gene's germline CDR1 is SEHNR and CDR2 FQNEAQ (reference sequence). Deletions cut 5 bases from V and 4 bases from J, with 14 bases between. This CDR3 comprises 14 residues. The CDR3 loop reads CASSPDTTGTEAFF. The CDR3 nucleotides are TGTGCCAGCAGCCCTGACACAACGGGCACTGAAGCTTTCTTT. Combining the CDR3 with reference TRBV7-9 and TRBJ1-1 gives the whole variable domain DTGVSQNPRHKITKRGQNVTFRCDPISEHNRLYWYRQTLGQGPEFLTYFQNEAQLEKSRLLSDRFSAERPKGSFSTLEIQRTEQGDSAMYLCASSPDTTGTEAFFGQGTRLTVV.

Only a few counts were recorded for this clonotype. This chain joins TRBV6-2 or TRBV6-3 and TRBJ2-1; the match to TRBD2 covers 8 bases. CDR1 and CDR2 from the germline V gene are MNHEY and SVGEGT. The CDR3 has 14 residues. V shed 8 bases, J shed 2 bases, and the junction held 5 bases outside the gene matches. CDR3 sequence reads: CASDYSGTYNEQFF. The CDR3 coding sequence is TGTGCCAGCGACTATAGCGGGACCTACAATGAGCAGTTCTTC.

The rearrangement links TRBV19 to TRBJ2-1; no firm D call. Between the trimmed V and J ends, which lost 5 bases and 8 bases, there was a span of 7 bases. The CDR3 is made up of 11 amino acids. Germline assignment: CDR1 LNHDA and CDR2 SQIVND (reference sequence). CDR3 sequence (DNA): TGTGCCAGTAGTCCCAGATATGAGCAGTTCTTC. It is translated as CASSPRYEQFF.

V and J are TRBV28 and TRBJ1-1, with D perhaps matching TRBD1 (5 bases). The germline V gene has CDR1 MDHEN and CDR2 SYDVKM. CDR3 length: 14 residues. Trimming took off 4 bases at V and 1 base at J, with 10 bases between the two ends. The CDR3, as DNA: TGTGCCAGCAGTTCGGACATCAAGAACACTGAAGCTTTCTTT. Its protein product is CASSSDIKNTEAFF.

This clonotype was recorded at least ten times. This sequence joins TRBV6-2 or TRBV6-3 and TRBJ2-1, with a possible D match to TRBD2 (6 bases). V lost 5 bases and J 7 bases, leaving 18 bases between the germline ends. The germline V gene encodes CDR1 MNHEY and CDR2 SVGEGT. This CDR3 is 15 amino acids long. The CDR3 sequence is CASSRWKEGRNEQFF. The CDR3 DNA follows: TGTGCCAGCAGTAGGTGGAAGGAGGGCAGGAATGAGCAGTTCTTC.

The V call is TRBV6-2 or TRBV6-3, the J call TRBJ1-2, with 7 bases that match TRBD1. The V gene's germline CDR1 is MNHEY and CDR2 SVGEGT. Trimming cost V 3 bases and J 4 bases; bases outside gene matches: 5. The CDR3 runs 14 residues. This CDR3 reads CASSYLQGTYGYTF. In DNA form, the CDR3 reads TGTGCCAGCAGTTATCTACAGGGGACCTATGGCTACACCTTC.